The 7 T cell receptor beta chains below were found in one sample sequenced in a study of OX40 agonist ivuxolimab in advanced cancers. Method: immunoSEQ multiplex PCR; TCRdb's copy keeps in-frame clones and lacks some. The sample includes 50,000 to 55,000 clones, around nine tenths of them seen just once. Sequences were derived from CD4+ or CD8+ T cells sorted from blood, sampled in a trial of the OX40 agonist ivuxolimab. The receptors stem from an adult with an advanced solid tumor such as melanoma, head and neck, liver or kidney cancer.

The rearrangement links TRBV27 to TRBJ2-1, with TRBD2 identical over 11 bases. The V gene end was trimmed by 5 bases and the J gene end by 1 base; junction bases not matched to a gene: 7. Per germline, CDR1 MNHEY and CDR2 SMNVEV (reference sequence). The CDR3 sequence is 17 residues long. CDR3 sequence reads: CASSPVAGGLSYNEQFF. In DNA form, the CDR3 reads TGTGCCAGCAGTCCGGTAGCGGGGGGGCTTTCCTACAATGAGCAGTTCTTC.

This clone came up once. The rearrangement uses TRBV5-1 and TRBJ1-2; D perhaps matches TRBD1 (5 bases). The CDR3 sequence is 13 residues long. V was clipped by 4 bases and J by 2 bases, with 9 bases between them. Looked up from germline, CDR1 is SGHRS and CDR2 is YFSETQ. In DNA form, the CDR3 reads TGCGCCAGCAGCCCCCGGGGGAACTATGGCTACACCTTC. It translates to CASSPRGNYGYTF.

V and J are TRBV5-1 and TRBJ1-2; D remains unclear. There are 15 residues in the CDR3. Germline values: CDR1 SGHRS, CDR2 YFSETQ. Trimming removed 0 bases from V and 2 bases from J, with 11 bases in between. CDR3 sequence reads: CASSLDSAANYGYTF. As DNA, the CDR3 is TGCGCCAGCAGCTTGGATTCGGCAGCGAACTATGGCTACACCTTC.

The CDR3 nucleotides read TGTGCCACCAGCGACTTAGGAGGGGAGTTATCCTACGAGCAGTACTTC. This codes for CATSDLGGELSYEQYF. The J gene is TRBJ2-7, the V gene TRBV15; maybe TRBD2 (6 bases). The CDR3 contains 16 residues. Deletions cut 5 bases from V and 1 base from J, with 18 bases between. CDR1 and CDR2 from the germline V gene are LNHNV and YYDKDF (reference sequence).

V and J are TRBV28 and TRBJ2-4; 7 bases agree with TRBD2. With 5 bases clipped from V and 10 bases from J, the junction kept 8 bases outside the gene matches. The CDR3 runs to 13 residues. From germline, CDR1 is MDHEN and CDR2 SYDVKM. CDR3 region: CASSPSGGGIQYF. Written as DNA, the CDR3 is TGTGCCAGCAGTCCCTCCGGGGGAGGGATTCAGTACTTC.

As DNA, the CDR3 is TGTGCCAGCAGCTTGGGACAGTACAATGAGCAGTTCTTC. Translating it yields CASSLGQYNEQFF. The chain has TRBV7-3 and TRBJ2-1; 7 nucleotides match TRBD1. The CDR3 runs 13 residues. The germline V gene has CDR1 SGHTA and CDR2 FQGTGA. The V and J ends lost 3 bases and 4 bases, in that order; junction bases with no gene match: 0.

The rearrangement links TRBV10-3 to TRBJ2-7; TRBD2 matches at 7 bases. After removal of 2 bases from V and 6 bases from J, the junction contained 7 bases not matched to a gene. This CDR3 is 14 amino acids long. Germline-derived CDR1 and CDR2 are ENHRY and SYGVKD. The CDR3 nucleotides are TGTGCCATCAGTGAGAGAGACCCGGGGGGCGAGCAGTACTTC. Translated: CAISERDPGGEQYF.